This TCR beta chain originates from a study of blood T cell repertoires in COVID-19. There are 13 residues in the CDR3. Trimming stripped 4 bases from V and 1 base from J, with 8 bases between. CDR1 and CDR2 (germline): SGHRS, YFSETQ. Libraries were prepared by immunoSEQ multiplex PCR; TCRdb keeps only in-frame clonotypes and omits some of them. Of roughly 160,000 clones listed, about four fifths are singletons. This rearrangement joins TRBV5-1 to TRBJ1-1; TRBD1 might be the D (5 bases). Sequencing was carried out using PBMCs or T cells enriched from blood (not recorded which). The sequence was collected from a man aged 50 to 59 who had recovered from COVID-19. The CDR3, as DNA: TGCGCCAGCAGCGATGACAGGAACACTGAAGCTTTCTTT. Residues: CASSDDRNTEAFF.